The 15 T cell receptor beta chains listed next were all sequenced from one sample in a study of T cell changes during pregnancy in multiple sclerosis. Profiled with immunoSEQ multiplex PCR; TCRdb holds only in-frame clones, not every one. The data show about 100,000 clones, about nine tenths seen once. The specimen was peripheral blood, collected in the third trimester of pregnancy. These receptors came from a female donor in good health, enrolled as a control in a pregnancy study.

The gene calls are TRBV19 and TRBJ1-1; 9 bases are a match to TRBD1. Trimming cost V 7 bases and J 11 bases; bases outside gene matches: 11. The CDR3 is 13 amino acids. The germline gives CDR1 LNHDA, CDR2 SQIVND (reference sequence). CDR3 protein: CASTQGARVGAFF. CDR3 sequence (DNA): TGTGCCAGTACACAGGGGGCACGCGTCGGGGCTTTCTTT.

The V and J genes are TRBV5-6 and TRBJ2-2; TRBD2 matches at 8 bases. Germline V lookup: CDR1 SGHDT, CDR2 YYEEEE. The CDR3 is 15 amino acids. Trimming cost V 7 bases and J 0 bases; bases outside gene matches: 5. DNA for the CDR3: TGTGCCAGCCGCGGGGGGTTTGCGAACACCGGGGAGCTGTTTTTT. This codes for CASRGGFANTGELFF.

The chain carries TRBV30 and TRBJ2-2; tentative D call: TRBD1 (5 bases). The germline CDR1 and CDR2 sequences are GTSNPN and SVGIG (reference sequence). This CDR3 region has 12 residues. V lost 5 bases and J lost 1, with 5 bases in between. The CDR3 nucleotides are TGTGCCTGGGGACAGAACACCGGGGAGCTGTTTTTT. This translates into CAWGQNTGELFF.

The genes are TRBV4-2 and TRBJ1-1, with D unresolved. CDR3 length equals 13 residues. V was shortened by 0 bases and J by 7 bases, with 9 bases between the two germline ends. Germline V CDR1 and CDR2: LGHNA, YNFKEQ. The CDR3 DNA sequence: TGTGCCAGCAGCCAAGATCCCAGGCGTGAAGCTTTCTTT. This encodes CASSQDPRREAFF.

This rearrangement joins TRBV5-5 to TRBJ1-1, with a possible D match to TRBD1 (5 bases). V was pared by 2 bases and J by 6 bases, with 11 bases between. This CDR3 has 13 residues. The germline V gene encodes CDR1 SGHKS and CDR2 YYEKEE (reference sequence). The chain's CDR3 is CASSFDWGPEAFF. The CDR3 DNA reads as TGTGCCAGCAGCTTTGATTGGGGCCCTGAAGCTTTCTTT.

The chain employs TRBV7-9 and TRBJ2-5, with 9 bases that match TRBD2. CDR3 length: 17 amino acids. The V gene's germline CDR1 is SEHNR and CDR2 FQNEAQ (reference sequence). The trim removed 1 base at V and 7 bases at J, leaving 13 bases unmatched. CDR3 protein: CASSLDGSGGPEGTQYF. In DNA, the CDR3 is TGTGCCAGCAGCTTAGATGGTAGCGGGGGCCCCGAAGGGACCCAGTACTTC.

V gene TRBV9 combines with J gene TRBJ2-7, with D possibly matching TRBD2 (6 bases). This CDR3 contains 15 residues. CDR1 is SGDLS and CDR2 is YYNGEE in the germline V gene. Trimming pared 4 bases from V and 0 bases from J, leaving 14 bases between. CDR3 bases: TGTGCCAGCAGCCCTCGCGGGGTCAGCTCCTACGAGCAGTACTTC. This codes for CASSPRGVSSYEQYF.

V and J are TRBV6-1 and TRBJ1-2; 8 nucleotides match TRBD1. This CDR3 spans 15 amino acids. V gave up 3 bases and J gave up 5 bases; unmatched junction bases: 8. CDR1 and CDR2 from the germline V gene are MNHNS and SASEGT. The CDR3 nucleotides are TGTGCCAGCAGTGATACCGGGACAGGTATTTATGGCTACACCTTC. This sequence encodes CASSDTGTGIYGYTF.

The CDR3 DNA reads TGTGCCAGTAGTATTAATTTGAACAGCTTAGAGGAAGCTTTCTTT. As protein: CASSINLNSLEEAFF. The chain combines TRBV19 with TRBJ1-1; D gene ambiguous. The CDR3 totals 15 residues. The V end lost 3 bases, the J end lost 8 bases, and 19 bases lay between the germline ends. Germline V CDR1 and CDR2: LNHDA, SQIVND (reference sequence).

V and J are TRBV6-1 and TRBJ2-3, with TRBD2 as a possible D gene (6 bases). This CDR3 has 15 amino acids. Trimming cost V 4 bases and J 0 bases, with 11 bases left between them. Germline V lookup: CDR1 MNHNS, CDR2 SASEGT. This chain's CDR3 is CASSVLGTSTDTQYF. CDR3 nucleotides: TGTGCCAGCAGTGTTTTGGGGACTAGCACAGATACGCAGTATTTT.

The rearrangement links TRBV6-1 to TRBJ1-4; TRBD1 is a possible D gene (5 bases). The length of the CDR3 is 14 residues. CDR1 is MNHNS and CDR2 is SASEGT in the germline V gene. Trimming removed 5 bases from V and 3 bases from J, with 10 bases in between. In DNA form, the CDR3 reads TGTGCCAGCAGTCAGGGTTCGGCTAATGAAAAACTGTTTTTT. This sequence encodes CASSQGSANEKLFF.

In its sample, this clone was seen a few times. The chain is built from TRBV6-1 and TRBJ1-1, with D possibly TRBD1 on 6 matching bases. CDR3 length: 14 residues. Germline CDR1 and CDR2: MNHNS and SASEGT. The V and J ends lost 2 bases and 2 bases respectively, with 9 bases between them. Written as DNA, the CDR3 is TGTGCCAGCAGTGAAACAGGGTTTAACACTGAAGCTTTCTTT. Its protein product is CASSETGFNTEAFF.

This clone was picked up a small number of times. CDR3 sequence: CASSKGGQGNYEQYF. As DNA, the CDR3 is TGTGCCAGCAGCAAAGGGGGACAGGGGAATTACGAGCAGTACTTC. The rearrangement joins TRBV21-1 to TRBJ2-7; the D segment call TRBD1 is taken from the table without a DNA check. TRBV21-1 is a recognized pseudogene. The CDR3 is made up of 15 amino acids.

This chain joins TRBV29-1 and TRBJ1-2, with no clear D. In germline, CDR1 is SQVTM, CDR2 ANQGSEA. The ends were cut back, 0 bases at V and 4 bases at J, with 15 bases in the middle. This CDR3 has 15 amino acids. CDR3 in amino acids: CSVEDVAGFIYGYTF. The CDR3 DNA sequence: TGCAGCGTTGAAGATGTTGCAGGATTCATCTATGGCTACACCTTC.

This chain links TRBV13 with TRBJ2-3, with a tentative D call TRBD2 (5 bases). V lost 2 bases to trimming and J lost 2 bases, with 17 bases between them. Germline lookup yields CDR1 PRHDT and CDR2 FYEKMQ (reference sequence). This CDR3 spans 17 amino acids. The CDR3, as DNA: TGTGCCAGCAGCTTAAGCCATCTAGCAGGAGTCACAGATACGCAGTATTTT. It is translated as CASSLSHLAGVTDTQYF. Together with reference TRBV13 and TRBJ2-3, the CDR3 gives the full variable domain: AAGVIQSPRHLIKEKRETATLKCYPIPRHDTVYWYQQGPGQDPQFLISFYEKMQSDKGSIPDRFSAQQFSDYHSELNMSSLELGDSALYFCASSLSHLAGVTDTQYFGPGTRLTVL.